This T cell receptor beta chain originates from a study of PD-L1 blockade in urothelial cancer. The data were produced by immunoSEQ multiplex PCR, yet TCRdb's version contains in-frame clones alone and is incomplete. The sample lists 100,000 to 150,000 clones, approximately 84% occurring once. The CDR3 is 15 residues long. J lost 2 bases, V lost 8 bases, and 7 bases had no gene match. Germline V CDR1 and CDR2: SEHNR, FQNEAQ (reference sequence). Regarding this clone: What it recognizes is unknown.

Noted time point: pretreatment peripheral blood. Pretreatment sampling and on-treatment sampling together yielded between 1 and 8 samples for each patient. Study findings and constraints: Prediction of better survival came from below-median pretreatment blood TCR clonality.

Sequenced material: PBMCs, taken around atezolizumab (anti-PD-L1) treatment. The receptor comes from a man aged 50 to 60 with urothelial cancer. The chain employs TRBV7-9 and TRBJ2-3; TRBD2 matches 10 bases. CDR3 nucleotide sequence: TGTGCCAGCCGAAGGACTAGCGGCCCCACAGATACGCAGTATTTT. Translated: CASRRTSGPTDTQYF.